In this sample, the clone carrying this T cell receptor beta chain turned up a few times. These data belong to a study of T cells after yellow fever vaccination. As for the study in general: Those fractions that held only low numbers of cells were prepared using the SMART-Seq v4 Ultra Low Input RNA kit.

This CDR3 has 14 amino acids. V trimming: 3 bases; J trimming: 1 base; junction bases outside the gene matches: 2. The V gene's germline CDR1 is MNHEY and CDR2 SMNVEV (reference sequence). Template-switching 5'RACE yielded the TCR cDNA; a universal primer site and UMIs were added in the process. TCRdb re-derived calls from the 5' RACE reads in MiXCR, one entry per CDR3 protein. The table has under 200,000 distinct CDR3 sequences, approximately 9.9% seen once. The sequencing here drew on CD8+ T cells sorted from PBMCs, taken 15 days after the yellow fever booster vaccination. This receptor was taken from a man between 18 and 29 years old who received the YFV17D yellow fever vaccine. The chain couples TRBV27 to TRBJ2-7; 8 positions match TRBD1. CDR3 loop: CASSFRQGSYEQYF. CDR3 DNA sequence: TGTGCCAGCAGTTTTCGACAGGGGTCCTACGAGCAGTACTTC.